The 19 T cell receptor beta chains given below trace back to one sample, sequenced in a study of T cell repertoires and HLA-DP antigens (dated by TCRdb to the late 2010s). To prepare the library, the immunoSEQ multiplex PCR assay was applied. Entries here come from immuneACCESS through TCRdb and include only in-frame sequences with V and J called. Some clones fail to appear in such tables; in the studies checked, an unresolved V gene covers under half of the shortfall, and the cause of the remainder is unknown. Recorded for this sample are around 100,000 clones; 80% to 95% of them occurred a single time. Roughly 0.3% of the sample goes to the ten largest clones. These receptors have no identified antigens. The sample consisted of CD4+ T cells from PBMCs. These receptors originate from a woman between 18 and 30 years old in good health and CMV-seronegative.

The chain uses TRBV19 and TRBJ2-6; perhaps TRBD2 as D (5 bases). V lost 8 bases and J lost 2, with 10 bases in between. Germline V gives CDR1 LNHDA, CDR2 SQIVND (reference sequence). The CDR3 spans 14 residues. In DNA, the CDR3 is TGTGCCAGTGGAGGAACCCCTGGGGCCAACGTCCTGACTTTC. It translates to CASGGTPGANVLTF.

This clone was picked up one time. The V call is TRBV7-2, the J call TRBJ2-5; perhaps TRBD2 as D (5 bases). CDR3 length: 14 amino acids. The V gene lost 2 bases and the J gene lost 3 bases, with 10 bases spanning the gap. Germline-derived CDR1 and CDR2 are SGHTA and FQGNSA. CDR3 sequence reads: CASSLPWRKETQYF. CDR3 in DNA: TGTGCCAGCAGCTTACCTTGGAGGAAAGAGACCCAGTACTTC. Using reference TRBV7-2 and TRBJ2-5 for the parts outside the CDR3, the full variable domain is GAGVSQSPSNKVTEKGKDVELRCDPISGHTALYWYRQSLGQGLEFLIYFQGNSAPDKSGLPSDRFSAERTGGSVSTLTIQRTQQEDSAVYLCASSLPWRKETQYFGPGTRLLVL.

The chain combines TRBV6-1 with TRBJ2-5; 8 nucleotides line up with TRBD2. The CDR3 loop spans 14 amino acids. Trimming cost V 6 bases and J 5 bases; bases outside gene matches: 8. Germline V CDR1 and CDR2: MNHNS, SASEGT. The CDR3 DNA sequence: TGTGCCAGCAGCGGGGGACTAGTATACGAGACCCAGTACTTC. Amino acids: CASSGGLVYETQYF.

The chain employs TRBV6-6 and TRBJ2-1; a possible D gene is TRBD1 (6 bases). This CDR3 comprises 14 residues. The germline CDR1 and CDR2 sequences are MNHNY and SVGAGI (reference sequence). The V end lost 7 bases, the J end lost 9 bases, and 19 bases lay between the germline ends. The CDR3 protein is CASKRTGNDGEQFF. In DNA form, the CDR3 reads TGTGCCAGCAAGAGAACAGGGAACGACGGTGAGCAGTTCTTC.

This clone was detected once. The gene calls are TRBV7-9 and TRBJ2-7, with D hard to call. Germline loops: CDR1 SEHNR, CDR2 FQNEAQ (reference sequence). V was trimmed by 2 bases and J by 3 bases, leaving 14 bases between them. The CDR3 sequence is 15 residues long. In DNA form, the CDR3 reads TGTGCCAGCAGCTTAATATTGGCTGGGCACTACGAGCAGTACGTC. It codes for CASSLILAGHYEQYV.

V usage is TRBV10-3 and J usage is TRBJ1-4, with D uncertain. Trimming shortened V by 0 bases and J by 0 bases, and 5 bases separated the two germline ends. The CDR3 loop spans 15 amino acids. Looked up from germline, CDR1 is ENHRY and CDR2 is SYGVKD. The CDR3 region has the DNA TGTGCCATCAGTGAGTCGGGGACAACTAATGAAAAACTGTTTTTT. It translates to CAISESGTTNEKLFF.

The chain employs TRBV18 and TRBJ1-1; TRBD1 matches 8 bases. The V gene end was trimmed by 3 bases and the J gene end by 2 bases; junction bases not matched to a gene: 11. The CDR3 runs 17 residues. Germline V gene lookup returns CDR1 KGHSH and CDR2 LQKENI. The CDR3 nucleotides read TGTGCCAGCTCACCTACTTTGCAGGGGGCAAGTAACACTGAAGCTTTCTTT. Its protein product is CASSPTLQGASNTEAFF. Full variable domain (missing parts from reference TRBV18 and TRBJ1-1): NAGVMQNPRHLVRRRGQEARLRCSPMKGHSHVYWYRQLPEEGLKFMVYLQKENIIDESGMPKERFSAEFPKEGPSILRIQQVVRGDSAAYFCASSPTLQGASNTEAFFGQGTRLTVV.

The rearrangement links TRBV6-1 to TRBJ1-1; the D is unclear. The germline V and J ends were trimmed by 5 bases and 8 bases, with 15 bases remaining between them. The CDR3 extends over 13 amino acids. Per the germline V gene, CDR1 is MNHNS and CDR2 is SASEGT. DNA of the CDR3: TGTGCCAGCAGTACCACTTGGGAGACAGAAGCTTTCTTT. Translated, it gives CASSTTWETEAFF.

This clone was observed once. This chain uses TRBV5-1 with TRBJ1-2; D call uncertain. Germline CDR1 and CDR2: SGHRS and YFSETQ. The ends were cut back, 0 bases at V and 7 bases at J, with 10 bases in the middle. The CDR3 is made up of 13 amino acids. The CDR3 loop reads CASSLEAMGGYTF. The CDR3 DNA reads TGCGCCAGCAGCTTGGAGGCTATGGGTGGCTACACCTTC.

The chain uses TRBV15 and TRBJ2-1, with 9 positions matching TRBD2. The CDR3 contains 16 residues. In germline, CDR1 is LNHNV, CDR2 YYDKDF (reference sequence). V lost 1 base and J lost 2; bases outside the gene matches: 3. CDR3 amino acids: CATSRGGGGAYNEQFF. In DNA, the CDR3 is TGTGCCACCAGCAGAGGTGGCGGGGGGGCCTACAATGAGCAGTTCTTC.

Only one count was recorded for this clone. The chain links TRBV14 to TRBJ2-1; 10 nucleotides agree with TRBD2. Germline assignment: CDR1 SGHDN and CDR2 FVKESK. This CDR3 region has 15 residues. J gave up 3 bases and V 6 bases, and 5 bases lay outside the gene matches. The CDR3 sequence is CASSYGLAVYNEQFF. The CDR3, as DNA: TGTGCCAGCAGTTACGGACTAGCGGTCTACAATGAGCAGTTCTTC. The full variable domain, rest sourced from reference TRBV14 and TRBJ2-1, is EAGVTQFPSHSVIEKGQTVTLRCDPISGHDNLYWYRRVMGKEIKFLLHFVKESKQDESGMPNNRFLAERTGGTYSTLKVQPAELEDSGVYFCASSYGLAVYNEQFFGPGTRLTVL.

The V gene is TRBV10-3, the J gene TRBJ2-7; the D call may be TRBD1 or TRBD2 (5 bases each). CDR3 size: 16 residues. Germline assignment: CDR1 ENHRY and CDR2 SYGVKD. Trimming pared 11 bases from V and 6 bases from J, leaving 29 bases between. DNA for the CDR3: TGTGCCTCAAAATCACTCCCCGGGACGCCAGCAAGCGAGCAGTACTTC. The encoded protein is CASKSLPGTPASEQYF.

This sequence joins TRBV5-1 and TRBJ1-6; D ambiguous. V was cut by 0 bases and J by 0 bases, with 13 bases left in between. Germline CDR1 is SGHRS and CDR2 is YFSETQ. The CDR3 totals 18 residues. In DNA, the CDR3 is TGCGCCAGCAGCTTGGGCGGTTTGAGGAGCTCCTATAATTCACCCCTCCACTTT. Residues: CASSLGGLRSSYNSPLHF.

The V and J genes are TRBV11-2 and TRBJ1-4, with D possibly matching TRBD1 (5 bases). This CDR3 comprises 14 residues. Germline CDR1 SGHAT, CDR2 FQNNGV. Trimming took off 5 bases at V and 5 bases at J, with 12 bases between the two ends. This CDR3 is CASSAGTENEKLFF. DNA of the CDR3: TGTGCCAGCAGCGCCGGGACGGAAAATGAAAAACTGTTTTTT.

V usage is TRBV4-2 and J usage is TRBJ2-1; D is perhaps TRBD2 (5 bases). The length of the CDR3 is 15 residues. Trimming left V 8 bases short and J 1 base short, with 15 bases between. CDR1 and CDR2 from the germline V gene are LGHNA and YNFKEQ. The CDR3 is CASVPGYPSYNEQFF. In DNA form, the CDR3 reads TGTGCCAGCGTTCCGGGATACCCTTCCTACAATGAGCAGTTCTTC.

The V call is TRBV6-6, the J call TRBJ1-2, with D tentatively TRBD1 (5 bases). CDR1 and CDR2 from the germline V gene are MNHNY and SVGAGI (reference sequence). The length of the CDR3 is 16 residues. V was shortened by 6 bases and J by 4 bases, with 21 bases between the two germline ends. The CDR3 sequence is CASRQTGTKARYGYTF. The CDR3 nucleotides are TGTGCCAGCAGGCAAACCGGGACGAAAGCGCGCTATGGCTACACCTTC.

The chain links TRBV28 to TRBJ2-7; TRBD1 or TRBD2 may be the D gene (5 bases each). The CDR3 has 16 residues. The V end lost 5 bases, the J end lost 1 base, and 18 bases lay between the germline ends. Germline V CDR1 and CDR2: MDHEN, SYDVKM. This CDR3 reads CASSSWGQGVSYEQYV. In nucleotides, the CDR3 is TGTGCCAGCAGTAGCTGGGGCCAGGGAGTATCCTACGAGCAGTACGTC.

Comment on this clone: This sample includes further DNA sequences coding for the same CDR3. V is TRBV7-8 and J is TRBJ1-2, with D possibly matching TRBD1 (5 bases). The CDR3 is made up of 13 amino acids. V shed 1 base and J shed 2 bases, with 5 bases lying between them. Germline assignment: CDR1 SGHVS and CDR2 FQNEAQ. Written as DNA, the CDR3 is TGTGCCAGCAGCTTAGGACAGAACTATGGCTACACCTTC. This translates into CASSLGQNYGYTF.

The DNA of the CDR3 is TGTGCCAGTAGTGCCCGGACAGGGTATCTGACAGATACGCAGTATTTT. This encodes CASSARTGYLTDTQYF. The V call is TRBV19, the J call TRBJ2-3, with TRBD1 identical over 8 bases. The germline V gene has CDR1 LNHDA and CDR2 SQIVND (reference sequence). The CDR3 spans 16 residues. Losses at the gene ends were 5 bases for V and 3 bases for J; bases not matched to a gene: 10.